These T cell receptor beta chains were read from a single sample in a study of blood T cell repertoires in COVID-19. The repertoire was sequenced with immunoSEQ multiplex PCR; TCRdb's copy has only in-frame clones and lacks some. Of over 120,000 clones listed, roughly 79% are singletons. Sequencing was done on a sample of peripheral blood. The receptors stem from a woman in her sixties with acute or convalescent COVID-19. Each CDR3 is given without its conserved first and last residue. Clone size is not always given. Where it is, it says once, few, many or a class for expanded clones.

V: TRBV7-8; size: NA; length: 13; J: TRBJ2-7; CDR3: ASSLKAGGEGEQY
V: TRBV9; size: NA; length: 14; J: TRBJ2-1; CDR3: ASSVGRTGAYNEQF
V: TRBV2; size: NA; length: 14; J: TRBJ1-1; CDR3: ASRIGTGGWNTEAF
V: TRBV11-3; size: NA; length: 14; J: TRBJ2-3; CDR3: ASSLGGRAWTDTQY
V: TRBV10-3; size: NA; length: 13; J: TRBJ1-1; CDR3: AISEREGLNTEAF
V: TRBV3-1/TRBV3-2; size: NA; length: 10; J: TRBJ2-1; CDR3: ASSREGQKQF
V: TRBV7-9; size: once; length: 15; J: TRBJ2-5; CDR3: ASSLAGTSGPLETQY
V: TRBV28; size: few; length: 13; J: TRBJ2-3; CDR3: ASSLQGAILDTQY
V: TRBV6-5; size: NA; length: 11; J: TRBJ2-1; CDR3: ASSLAGPNEQF
V: TRBV11-2; size: NA; length: 15; J: TRBJ1-2; CDR3: ASSLDQWNRTGGGYT
V: TRBV2; size: few; length: 11; J: TRBJ2-2; CDR3: ASSPSWEGELF
V: TRBV28; size: NA; length: 12; J: TRBJ1-1; CDR3: ASSLWGRGTEAF
V: TRBV7-8; size: NA; length: 16; J: TRBJ2-7; CDR3: ASSLVPKAEATSYEQY
V: TRBV24-1; size: few; length: 12; J: TRBJ2-5; CDR3: ATSDRTGIETQY
V: TRBV19; size: NA; length: 15; J: TRBJ2-4; CDR3: ASSTLETGLTKNIQY
V: TRBV10-3; size: NA; length: 14; J: TRBJ2-5; CDR3: AISDAGQGASETQY
V: TRBV28; size: once; length: 13; J: TRBJ2-2; CDR3: ASSRTSTGTGELF
V: TRBV6-5; size: NA; length: 14; J: TRBJ2-1; CDR3: ASSYGTPGTSNEQF
V: TRBV27; size: NA; length: 11; J: TRBJ1-5; CDR3: ASSSSPRQPQH
V: TRBV12-3/TRBV12-4; size: NA; length: 9; J: TRBJ2-7; CDR3: ASSLGPEQY
V: TRBV19; size: NA; length: 11; J: TRBJ1-3; CDR3: ASRHVSGNTIY
V: TRBV2; size: NA; length: 9; J: TRBJ2-1; CDR3: ASSYDNEQF
V: TRBV28; size: NA; length: 14; J: TRBJ1-5; CDR3: ASSLPRDRGNQPQH
V: TRBV9; size: NA; length: 11; J: TRBJ2-7; CDR3: ASSADPGHNKY
V: TRBV28; size: NA; length: 14; J: TRBJ2-1; CDR3: ASRSSETGSYNEQF
V: TRBV5-4; size: NA; length: 17; J: TRBJ2-4; CDR3: ASSLAGLAGGLAKNIQY
V: TRBV7-2; size: NA; length: 12; J: TRBJ1-6; CDR3: ASSLGTGISPLH
V: TRBV6-1; size: many; length: 16; J: TRBJ2-3; CDR3: ASSERRTRGVGTDTQY